Listed below are T cell receptor beta chains from one sample, sequenced in a study of T-cell memory formation after mild COVID-19. TCRdb analysed the 5' RACE reads with MiXCR anew, one entry per CDR3 protein. The sample consists of roughly 150,000 distinct CDR3 sequences, roughly 13% of them appearing once. Sequenced material: PBMCs or a T cell subset sorted from them (not recorded which). The receptors originated from a man between 18 and 35 years old who had mild COVID-19 (a few samples of this study predate the infection). Cell type and time point are not known. Each CDR3 is given with its conserved first and last residue. The D gene is left open where the match is weak. The size field is filled for only some rows; it gives once, few, many or a size class.

D gene	V gene	J gene	clone size	CDR3 DNA	CDR3 protein
TRBD1	TRBV29-1	TRBJ1-2	.	TGCAGCGTTGAAGGGTCCAGGGGGCTCGGCTACACCTTC	CSVEGSRGLGYTF
.	TRBV6-2/TRBV6-3	TRBJ2-5	few	TGTGCCAGCAGTTACGCGGCCCCCTCCAGAGAGACCCAGTACTTC	CASSYAAPSRETQYF
.	TRBV5-1	TRBJ2-3	.	TGCGCCAGCAGCTTGGTAGGTCCGGATACGCAGTATTTT	CASSLVGPDTQYF
TRBD1	TRBV2	TRBJ2-5	few	TGTGCCAGCCGGACAGGGGATGGAGAGACCCAGTACTTC	CASRTGDGETQYF
TRBD1	TRBV4-2	TRBJ2-3	many	TGTGCCAGCAGCCAAAGGGGACAGGGGAGGGCAGATACGCAGTATTTT	CASSQRGQGRADTQYF
.	TRBV27	TRBJ2-5	.	TGTGCCAGCAGGGACCCAAATGGGGGAGAGACCCAGTACTTC	CASRDPNGGETQYF
TRBD1	TRBV7-9	TRBJ1-5	.	TGTGCCAGCAGCTCAGGGACAGATAAACAGCCCCAGCATTTT	CASSSGTDKQPQHF
TRBD1	TRBV5-1	TRBJ2-7	few	TGCGCCAGCAGCTTCGGGACAGGGAGCTACGAGCAGTACTTC	CASSFGTGSYEQYF
.	TRBV4-1	TRBJ1-5	.	TGCGCCAGCAGCCAAGGTTCGCGACTTTTGGGCAATCAGCCCCAGCATTTT	CASSQGSRLLGNQPQHF
.	TRBV9	TRBJ1-5	few	TGTGCCAGCAGCGCCGGGACTCTACAACAGCCCCAGCATTTT	CASSAGTLQQPQHF
.	TRBV28	TRBJ1-6	.	TGTGCCAGCAGCCCCAAAAATTCACCCCTCCACTTT	CASSPKNSPLHF
TRBD1	TRBV7-2	TRBJ2-3	.	TGTGCCAGCAGCTTATGGGGACAGATTACAGATACGCAGTATTTT	CASSLWGQITDTQYF
TRBD1	TRBV6-5	TRBJ1-6	few	TGTGCCAGTGCCCGGGACAGGGATAATTCACCCCTCCACTTT	CASARDRDNSPLHF
TRBD1	TRBV12-3/TRBV12-4	TRBJ1-2	few	TGTGCCAGCAGCCCTGACAGGGAAGCTAACTATGGCTACACCTTC	CASSPDREANYGYTF
.	TRBV7-2	TRBJ1-2	few	TGTGCCAGCAGCTTTTCTCTCGGGGTCTATGGCTACACCTTC	CASSFSLGVYGYTF
.	TRBV20-1	TRBJ1-5	.	TGCAGTGCTAGGATCATCGACGGTAGCAATCAGCCCCAGCATTTT	CSARIIDGSNQPQHF
.	TRBV5-5	TRBJ1-2	few	TGTGCCAGCAGCCCCCGGACAGTCAGCTATGGCTACACCTTC	CASSPRTVSYGYTF
.	TRBV4-1	TRBJ2-3	few	TGCGCCAGCAGCCAGGAGGGGGGTCCTAGCACAGATACGCAGTATTTT	CASSQEGGPSTDTQYF
TRBD1	TRBV6-2/TRBV6-3	TRBJ1-5	.	TGTGCCAGCAGTCGACAGGGGCAGAATCAGCCCCAGCATTTT	CASSRQGQNQPQHF
.	TRBV6-2/TRBV6-3	TRBJ2-3	.	TGTGCCAGCAGTTACCGCCGGGCAGATACGCAGTATTTT	CASSYRRADTQYF
.	TRBV7-8	TRBJ2-1	.	TGTGCCAGCAGCTCGCCGCGGGCAGGGTTGGGTAATGAGCAGTTCTTC	CASSSPRAGLGNEQFF
.	TRBV12-2	TRBJ2-3	.	TGTGCAAGATCCTTCGGGGGACTAGAGGGGGCAGATACGCAGTATTTT	CARSFGGLEGADTQYF
.	TRBV12-3/TRBV12-4	TRBJ1-1	.	TGTGCCAGCAGTTTATATCCGGGACGCGCTGAAGCTTTCTTT	CASSLYPGRAEAFF
.	TRBV5-1	TRBJ2-3	few	TGCGCCAGCAGCCCTATAGGAGGAACTAGCACAGATACGCAGTATTTT	CASSPIGGTSTDTQYF
.	TRBV5-1	TRBJ1-4	many	TGCGCCAGCAGCCCCGGGCGGAGGGGGGCCCTAGCCAACGCAACTAATGAAAAACTGTTTTTT	CASSPGRRGALANATNEKLFF
TRBD2	TRBV4-2	TRBJ2-3	few	TGTGCCAGCAGCGGATCAGCGGGGGGGCCAGATACGCAGTATTTT	CASSGSAGGPDTQYF
.	TRBV28	TRBJ2-1	many	TGTGCCAGCAGTTTTGCTGGGGACGGGGATGAGCAGTTCTTC	CASSFAGDGDEQFF